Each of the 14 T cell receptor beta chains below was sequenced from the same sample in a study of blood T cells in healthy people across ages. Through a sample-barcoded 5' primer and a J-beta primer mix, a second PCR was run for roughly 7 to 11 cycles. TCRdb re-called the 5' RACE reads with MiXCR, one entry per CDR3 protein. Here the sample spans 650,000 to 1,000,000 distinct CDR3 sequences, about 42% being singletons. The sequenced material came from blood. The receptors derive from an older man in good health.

CDR3 residues: CASSAGTTNTQYF. In DNA, the CDR3 is TGTGCCAGCAGCGCCGGGACTACCAATACGCAGTATTTT. The chain is built from TRBV7-3 and TRBJ2-3; 7 bases line up with TRBD2. Germline CDR1 reads SGHTA; CDR2 reads FQGTGA. V lost 5 bases, J lost 7 bases, and 6 bases stayed unmatched. The CDR3 contains 13 residues.

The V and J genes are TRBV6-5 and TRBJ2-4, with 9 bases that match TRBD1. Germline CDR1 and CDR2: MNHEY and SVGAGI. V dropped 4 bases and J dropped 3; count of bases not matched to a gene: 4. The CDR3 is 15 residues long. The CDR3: CASSLSTGGKNIQYF. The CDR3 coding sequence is TGTGCCAGCAGTTTGTCGACAGGGGGCAAAAACATTCAGTACTTC.

The CDR3 here is CASSPGLNSDEQFF. DNA for the CDR3: TGTGCCAGCAGTCCGGGACTGAATAGCGATGAGCAGTTCTTC. The J gene is TRBJ2-1, the V gene TRBV12-3 or TRBV12-4; TRBD2 is a possible D gene (6 bases). This CDR3 has 14 residues. V lost 5 bases and J 8 bases, leaving 16 bases between the germline ends.

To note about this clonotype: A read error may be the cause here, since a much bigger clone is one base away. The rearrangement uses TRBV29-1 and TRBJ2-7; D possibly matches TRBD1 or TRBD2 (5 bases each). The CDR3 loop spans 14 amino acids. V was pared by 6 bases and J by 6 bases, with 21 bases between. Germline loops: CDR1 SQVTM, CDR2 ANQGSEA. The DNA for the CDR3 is TGCAGCGTGGAATCCGGGACGGCTCAGAGCGAGCAGTACTTC. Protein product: CSVESGTAQSEQYF.

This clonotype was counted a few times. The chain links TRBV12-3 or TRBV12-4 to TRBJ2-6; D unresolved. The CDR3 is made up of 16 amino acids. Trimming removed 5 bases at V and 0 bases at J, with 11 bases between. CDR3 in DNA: TGTGCCAGCAGTCCAGACAACTACTCTGGGGCCAACGTCCTGACTTTC. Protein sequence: CASSPDNYSGANVLTF.

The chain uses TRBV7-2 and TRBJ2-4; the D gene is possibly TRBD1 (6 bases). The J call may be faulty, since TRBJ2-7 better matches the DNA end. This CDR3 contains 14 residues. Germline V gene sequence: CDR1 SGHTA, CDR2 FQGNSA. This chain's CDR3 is CASSSFGPRGEQYF. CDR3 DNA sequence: TGTGCCAGCAGCTCCTTCGGCCCCAGGGGCGAGCAGTACTTC.

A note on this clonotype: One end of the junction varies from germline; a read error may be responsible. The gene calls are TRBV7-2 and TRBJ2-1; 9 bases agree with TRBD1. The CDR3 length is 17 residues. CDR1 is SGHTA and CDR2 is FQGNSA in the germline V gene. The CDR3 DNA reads TGTGCCAGCAGCATTACCGGGACAGGGAGCTCCTACAATGCGCAGTTCTTC. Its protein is CASSITGTGSSYNAQFF.

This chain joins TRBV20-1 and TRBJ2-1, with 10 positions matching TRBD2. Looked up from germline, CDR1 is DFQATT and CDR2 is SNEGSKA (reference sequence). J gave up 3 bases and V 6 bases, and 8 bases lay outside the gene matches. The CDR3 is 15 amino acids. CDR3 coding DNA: TGCAGTGCGGGAAGCGGGAGGGCCGTCTACAATGAGCAGTTCTTC. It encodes CSAGSGRAVYNEQFF.

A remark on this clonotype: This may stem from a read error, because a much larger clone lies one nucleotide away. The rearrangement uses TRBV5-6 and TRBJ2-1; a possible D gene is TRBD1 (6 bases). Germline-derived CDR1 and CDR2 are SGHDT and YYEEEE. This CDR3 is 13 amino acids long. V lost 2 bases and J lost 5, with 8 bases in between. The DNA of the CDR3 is TGTGCCAGCAGCTTATCAGGGGACAATGAGCAGTTCTTC. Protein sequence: CASSLSGDNEQFF. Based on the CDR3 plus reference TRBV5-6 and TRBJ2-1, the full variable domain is DAGVTQSPTHLIKTRGQQVTLRCSPKSGHDTVSWYQQALGQGPQFIFQYYEEEERQRGNFPDRFSGHQFPNYSSELNVNALLLGDSALYLCASSLSGDNEQFFGPGTRLTVL.

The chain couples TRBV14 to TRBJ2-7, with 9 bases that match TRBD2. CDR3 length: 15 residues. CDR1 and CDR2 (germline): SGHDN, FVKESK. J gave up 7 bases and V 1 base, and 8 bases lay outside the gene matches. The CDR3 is CASSQVAGVIGEQYF. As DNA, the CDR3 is TGTGCCAGCAGCCAAGTAGCGGGAGTAATCGGTGAGCAGTACTTC.

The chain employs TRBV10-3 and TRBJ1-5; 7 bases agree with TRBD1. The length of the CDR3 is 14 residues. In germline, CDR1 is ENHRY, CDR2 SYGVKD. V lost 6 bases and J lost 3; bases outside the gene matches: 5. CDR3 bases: TGTGCCATCAGCAAGGGGACAGACAATCAGCCCCAGCATTTT. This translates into CAISKGTDNQPQHF.

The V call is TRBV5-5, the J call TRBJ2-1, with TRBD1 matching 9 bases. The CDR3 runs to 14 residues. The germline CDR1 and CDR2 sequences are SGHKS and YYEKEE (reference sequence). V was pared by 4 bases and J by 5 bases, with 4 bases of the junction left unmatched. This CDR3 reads CASSGGQGNNEQFF. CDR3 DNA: TGTGCCAGCAGCGGGGGACAGGGTAACAATGAGCAGTTCTTC.

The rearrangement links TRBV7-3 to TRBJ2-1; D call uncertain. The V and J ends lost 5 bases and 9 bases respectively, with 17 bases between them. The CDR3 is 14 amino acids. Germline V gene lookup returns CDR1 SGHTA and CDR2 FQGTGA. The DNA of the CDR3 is TGTGCCAGCAGCCACTCCTTTCCGTTGGGTGAGCAGTTCTTC. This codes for CASSHSFPLGEQFF.

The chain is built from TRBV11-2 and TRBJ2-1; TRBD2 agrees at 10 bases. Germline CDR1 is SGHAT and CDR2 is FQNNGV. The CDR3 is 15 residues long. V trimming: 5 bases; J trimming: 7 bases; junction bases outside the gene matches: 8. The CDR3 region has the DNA TGTGCCAGCAGCCGAGCGGGAGGGCCCAGGAATGAGCAGTTCTTC. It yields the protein CASSRAGGPRNEQFF.